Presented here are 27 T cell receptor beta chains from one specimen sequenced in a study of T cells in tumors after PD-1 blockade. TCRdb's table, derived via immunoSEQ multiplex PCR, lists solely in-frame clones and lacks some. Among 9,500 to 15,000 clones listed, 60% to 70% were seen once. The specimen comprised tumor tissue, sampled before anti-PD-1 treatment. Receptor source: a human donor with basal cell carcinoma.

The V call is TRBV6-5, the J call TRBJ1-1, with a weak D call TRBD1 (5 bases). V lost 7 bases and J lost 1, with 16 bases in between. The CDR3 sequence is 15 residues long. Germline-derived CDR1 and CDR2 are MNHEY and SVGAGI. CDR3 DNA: TGTGCCAGCACTAAAGAGGGGCCGAAGAACACTGAAGCTTTCTTT. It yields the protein CASTKEGPKNTEAFF.

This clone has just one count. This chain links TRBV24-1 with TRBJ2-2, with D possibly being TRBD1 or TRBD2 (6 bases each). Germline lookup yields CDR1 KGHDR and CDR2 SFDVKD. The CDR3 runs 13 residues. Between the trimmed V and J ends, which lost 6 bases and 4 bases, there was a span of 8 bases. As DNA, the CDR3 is TGTGCCACCAGTTGGGGGGCCACCGGGGAGCTGTTTTTT. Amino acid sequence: CATSWGATGELFF.

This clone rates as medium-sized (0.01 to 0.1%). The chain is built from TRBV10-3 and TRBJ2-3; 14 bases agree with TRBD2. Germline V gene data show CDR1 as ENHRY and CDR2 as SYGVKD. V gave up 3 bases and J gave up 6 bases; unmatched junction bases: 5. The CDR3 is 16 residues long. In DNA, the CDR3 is TGTGCCATCAGTGATCCGGGACTAGCGGGAGAGGATACGCAGTATTTT. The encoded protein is CAISDPGLAGEDTQYF.

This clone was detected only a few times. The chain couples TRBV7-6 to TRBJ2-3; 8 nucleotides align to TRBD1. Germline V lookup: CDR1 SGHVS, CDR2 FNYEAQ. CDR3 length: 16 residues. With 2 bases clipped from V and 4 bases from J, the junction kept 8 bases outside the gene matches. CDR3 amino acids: CASSLRAGGLADTQYF. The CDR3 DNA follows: TGTGCCAGCAGCTTAAGAGCAGGGGGCCTCGCAGATACGCAGTATTTT.

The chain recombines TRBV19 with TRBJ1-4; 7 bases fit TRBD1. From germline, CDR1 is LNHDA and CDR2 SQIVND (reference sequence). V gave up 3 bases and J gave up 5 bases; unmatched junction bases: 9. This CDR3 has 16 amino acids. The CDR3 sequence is CASSMPTTGQNEKLFF. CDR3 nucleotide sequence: TGTGCCAGTAGTATGCCCACCACGGGACAGAATGAAAAACTGTTTTTT. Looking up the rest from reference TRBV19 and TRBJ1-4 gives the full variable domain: DGGITQSPKYLFRKEGQNVTLSCEQNLNHDAMYWYRQDPGQGLRLIYYSQIVNDFQKGDIAEGYSVSREKKESFPLTVTSAQKNPTAFYLCASSMPTTGQNEKLFFGSGTQLSVL.

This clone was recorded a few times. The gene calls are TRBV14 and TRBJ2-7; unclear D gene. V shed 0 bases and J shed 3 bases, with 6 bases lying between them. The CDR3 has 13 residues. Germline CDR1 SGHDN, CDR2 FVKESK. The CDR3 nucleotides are TGTGCCAGCAGCCAAGATCTAGACTACGAGCAGTACTTC. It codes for CASSQDLDYEQYF.

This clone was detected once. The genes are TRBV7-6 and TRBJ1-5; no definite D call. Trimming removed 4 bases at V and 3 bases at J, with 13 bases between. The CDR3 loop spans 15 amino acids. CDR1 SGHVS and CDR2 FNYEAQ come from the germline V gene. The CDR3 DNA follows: TGTGCCAGCAGCTCTAGCCCGGGCCTCAATCAGCCCCAGCATTTT. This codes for CASSSSPGLNQPQHF.

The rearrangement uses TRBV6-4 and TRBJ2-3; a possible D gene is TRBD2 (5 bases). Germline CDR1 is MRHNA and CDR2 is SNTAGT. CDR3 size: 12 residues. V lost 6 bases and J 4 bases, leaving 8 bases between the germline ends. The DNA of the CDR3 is TGTGCCAGCAGCCTAGCCCCAGATACGCAGTATTTT. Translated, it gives CASSLAPDTQYF.

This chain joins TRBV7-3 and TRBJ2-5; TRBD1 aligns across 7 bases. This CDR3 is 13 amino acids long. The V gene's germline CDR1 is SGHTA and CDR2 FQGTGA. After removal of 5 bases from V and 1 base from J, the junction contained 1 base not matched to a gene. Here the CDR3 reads CASSRDSQETQYF. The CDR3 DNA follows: TGTGCCAGCAGCCGGGACAGCCAAGAGACCCAGTACTTC.

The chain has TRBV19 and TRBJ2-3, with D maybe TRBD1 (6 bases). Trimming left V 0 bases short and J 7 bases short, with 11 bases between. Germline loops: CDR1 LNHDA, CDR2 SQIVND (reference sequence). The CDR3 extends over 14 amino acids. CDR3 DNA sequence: TGTGCCAGTAGTATAGAGCACAGGGAGAATACGCAGTATTTT. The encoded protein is CASSIEHRENTQYF.

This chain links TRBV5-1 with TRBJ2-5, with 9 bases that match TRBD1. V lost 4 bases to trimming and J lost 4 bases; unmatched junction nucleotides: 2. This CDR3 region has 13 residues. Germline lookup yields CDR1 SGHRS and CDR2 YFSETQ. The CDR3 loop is CASSPTGGETQYF. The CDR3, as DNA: TGCGCCAGCAGCCCGACAGGGGGAGAGACCCAGTACTTC.

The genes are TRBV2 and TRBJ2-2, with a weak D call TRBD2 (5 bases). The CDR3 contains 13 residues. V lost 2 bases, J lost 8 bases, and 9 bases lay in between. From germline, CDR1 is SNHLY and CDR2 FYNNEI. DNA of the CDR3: TGTGCCAGCAGTGAATCCGGGGTGGGGGAGCTGTTTTTT. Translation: CASSESGVGELFF. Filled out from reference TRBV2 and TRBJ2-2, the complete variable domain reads EPEVTQTPSHQVTQMGQEVILRCVPISNHLYFYWYRQILGQKVEFLVSFYNNEISEKSEIFDDQFSVERPDGSNFTLKIRSTKLEDSAMYFCASSESGVGELFFGEGSRLTVL.

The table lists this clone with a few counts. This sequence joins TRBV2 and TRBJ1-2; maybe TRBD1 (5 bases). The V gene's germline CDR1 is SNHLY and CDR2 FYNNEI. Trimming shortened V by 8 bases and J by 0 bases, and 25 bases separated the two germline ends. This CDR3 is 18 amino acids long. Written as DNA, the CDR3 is TGTGCCAGCGCACGGTTGGGACTAGCGGGAGGGACTAACTATGGCTACACCTTC. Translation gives CASARLGLAGGTNYGYTF.

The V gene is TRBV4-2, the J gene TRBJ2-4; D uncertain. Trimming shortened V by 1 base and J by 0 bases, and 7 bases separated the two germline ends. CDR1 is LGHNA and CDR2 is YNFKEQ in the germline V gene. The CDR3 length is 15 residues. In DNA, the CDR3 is TGTGCCAGCAGCCAAGCTGGCGGAGCCAAAAACATTCAGTACTTC. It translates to CASSQAGGAKNIQYF.

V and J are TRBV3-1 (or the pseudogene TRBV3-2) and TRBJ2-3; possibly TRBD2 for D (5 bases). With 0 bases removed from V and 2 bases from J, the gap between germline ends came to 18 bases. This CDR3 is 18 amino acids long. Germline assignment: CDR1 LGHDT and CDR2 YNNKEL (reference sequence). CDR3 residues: CASSQDWSQRRYTDTQYF. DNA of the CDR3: TGTGCCAGCAGCCAAGATTGGTCGCAGCGGAGGTACACAGATACGCAGTATTTT.

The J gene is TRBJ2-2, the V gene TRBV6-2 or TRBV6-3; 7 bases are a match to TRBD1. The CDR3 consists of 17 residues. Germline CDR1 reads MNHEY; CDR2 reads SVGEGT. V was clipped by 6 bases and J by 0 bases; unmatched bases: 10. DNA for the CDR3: TGTGCCAGCAGCCGCCTAACAGGGGCTACGAACACCGGGGAGCTGTTTTTT. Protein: CASSRLTGATNTGELFF.

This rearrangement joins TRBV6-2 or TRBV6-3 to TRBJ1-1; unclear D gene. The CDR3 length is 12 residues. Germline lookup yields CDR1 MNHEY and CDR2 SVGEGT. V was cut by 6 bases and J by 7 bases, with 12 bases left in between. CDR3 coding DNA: TGTGCCAGCAGCCCTTGGACGTATGAAGCTTTCTTT. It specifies CASSPWTYEAFF.

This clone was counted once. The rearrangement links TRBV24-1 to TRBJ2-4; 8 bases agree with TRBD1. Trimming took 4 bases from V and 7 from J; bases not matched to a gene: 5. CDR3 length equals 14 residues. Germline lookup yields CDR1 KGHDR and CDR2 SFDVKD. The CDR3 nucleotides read TGTGCCACCAGTGACTCGACAGGGGTCAACATTCAGTACTTC. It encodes CATSDSTGVNIQYF.

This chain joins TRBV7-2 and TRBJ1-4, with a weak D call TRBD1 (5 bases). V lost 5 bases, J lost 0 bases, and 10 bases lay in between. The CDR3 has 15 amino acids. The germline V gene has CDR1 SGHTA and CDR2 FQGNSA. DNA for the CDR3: TGTGCCAGCAGCCAGGGAGGGGCAACTAATGAAAAACTGTTTTTT. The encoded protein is CASSQGGATNEKLFF.

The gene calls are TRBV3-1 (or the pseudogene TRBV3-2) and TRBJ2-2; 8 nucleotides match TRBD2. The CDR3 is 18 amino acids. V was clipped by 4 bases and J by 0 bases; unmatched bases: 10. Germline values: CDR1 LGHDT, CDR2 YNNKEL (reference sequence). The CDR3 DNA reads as TGTGCCAGCAGCCCCCTCCGGGAGGGTTACGCGAACACCGGGGAGCTGTTTTTT. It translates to CASSPLREGYANTGELFF.

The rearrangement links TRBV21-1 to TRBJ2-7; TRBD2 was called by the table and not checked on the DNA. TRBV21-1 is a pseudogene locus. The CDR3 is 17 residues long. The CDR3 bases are TGTGCCAGCAGCAAAGCCGAATCGAAGGGACTAGCTAACGAGCAGTACTTC. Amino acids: CASSKAESKGLANEQYF.

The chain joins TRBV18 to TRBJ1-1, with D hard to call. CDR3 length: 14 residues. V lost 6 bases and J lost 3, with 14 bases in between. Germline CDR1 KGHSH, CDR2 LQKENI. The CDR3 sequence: CASSLDPRDTEAFF. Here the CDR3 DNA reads TGTGCCAGCTCTCTCGACCCGAGGGACACTGAAGCTTTCTTT.

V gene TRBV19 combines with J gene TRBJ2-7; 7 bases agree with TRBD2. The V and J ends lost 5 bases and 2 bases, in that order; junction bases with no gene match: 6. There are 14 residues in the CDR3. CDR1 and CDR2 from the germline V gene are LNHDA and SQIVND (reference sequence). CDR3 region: CASSPPSGAYEQYF. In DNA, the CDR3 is TGTGCCAGTAGTCCCCCCAGCGGGGCCTACGAGCAGTACTTC.

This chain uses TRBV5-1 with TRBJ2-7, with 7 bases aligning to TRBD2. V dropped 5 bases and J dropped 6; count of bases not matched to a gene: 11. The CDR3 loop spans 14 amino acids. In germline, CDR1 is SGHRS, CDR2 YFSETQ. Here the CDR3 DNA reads TGCGCCAGCAGTCTAGGGCGCAGGGAGGGCGAGCAGTACTTC. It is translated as CASSLGRREGEQYF.

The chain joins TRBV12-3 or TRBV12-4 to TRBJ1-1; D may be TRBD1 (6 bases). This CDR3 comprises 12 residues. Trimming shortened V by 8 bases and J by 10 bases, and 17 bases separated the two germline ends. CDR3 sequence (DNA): TGTGCCAGCCGGTTAACAGGGAGGGGAGCTTTCTTT. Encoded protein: CASRLTGRGAFF.

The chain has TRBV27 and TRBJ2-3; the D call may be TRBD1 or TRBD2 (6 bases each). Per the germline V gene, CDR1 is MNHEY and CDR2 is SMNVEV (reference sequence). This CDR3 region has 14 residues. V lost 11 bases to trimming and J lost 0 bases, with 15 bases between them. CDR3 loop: CAEVGGDSTDTQYF. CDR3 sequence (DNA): TGTGCCGAGGTGGGGGGCGATAGCACAGATACGCAGTATTTT.

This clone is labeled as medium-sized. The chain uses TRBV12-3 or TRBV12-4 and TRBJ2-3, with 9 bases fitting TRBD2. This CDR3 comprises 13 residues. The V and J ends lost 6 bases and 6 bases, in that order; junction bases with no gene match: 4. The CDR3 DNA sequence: TGTGCCAGCAGGGGACTAGCAGCCGATACGCAGTATTTT. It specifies CASRGLAADTQYF.